This TCR beta chain was captured by sequencing in a study of T cells in narcolepsy. This table comes from immunoSEQ multiplex PCR, and its TCRdb copy is limited to in-frame clones, with some not included. Among around 30,000 clones listed, roughly four fifths were seen once. Germline lookup yields CDR1 SGHKS and CDR2 YYEKEE (reference sequence). The V end was cut by 3 bases, the J end by 7 bases, with 25 bases between. The CDR3 loop spans 18 amino acids. This sequence was found in a human donor with narcolepsy. The chain uses TRBV5-5 and TRBJ2-2, with D possibly being TRBD2 (5 bases). Sequenced input: CD45RA- memory CD4+ T cells from PBMCs. The CDR3 is CASSSEAISRLSGGELFF. CDR3 nucleotides: TGTGCCAGCAGCTCGGAAGCAATCTCGAGACTAAGTGGCGGGGAGCTGTTTTTT.